A selection of T cell receptor beta chains follows, all from one sample in a study of blood T cell repertoires in COVID-19. Produced via immunoSEQ multiplex PCR; TCRdb's table is partial and in-frame only. Of a few hundred thousand clones listed, roughly 90% are singletons. Sequences were obtained from peripheral blood. The receptors were sampled from a woman in her thirties with COVID-19, enrolled during active disease. The CDR3 runs from the conserved cysteine through the conserved F or W. D genes are given only for firm matches. For some rows the clone size is stated as once, few or many, or as a class when expanded; others skip it.

J: TRBJ1-2; D: -; V: TRBV19; size: once; DNA: TGTGCCAGTACCTCCTCCGGAGCTAATGGCTACACCTTC; CDR3: CASTSSGANGYTF
J: TRBJ1-4; D: -; V: TRBV24-1; size: -; DNA: TGTGCCACCAGTGACCCCCCCATGGGGACTGACGAAAAACTGTTTTTT; CDR3: CATSDPPMGTDEKLFF
J: TRBJ1-2; D: -; V: TRBV7-9; size: -; DNA: TGTGCCAGCAGACGTCGGGAGGGTACGAACTATGGCTACACCTTC; CDR3: CASRRREGTNYGYTF
J: TRBJ2-1; D: TRBD2; V: TRBV19; size: -; DNA: TGTGCCAGTAGACTAGCGGGGTCCTACAATGAGCAGTTCTTC; CDR3: CASRLAGSYNEQFF
J: TRBJ1-6; D: -; V: TRBV6-4; size: -; DNA: TGTGCCAGCAGTGACGAACTAAATAATTCACCCCTCCACTTT; CDR3: CASSDELNNSPLHF
J: TRBJ2-1; D: TRBD2; V: TRBV9; size: -; DNA: TGTGCCAGCAGCGTAGGAATCCGGGCGGGGAGCGGGAGGGCCCGCTACAATGAGCAGTTCTTC; CDR3: CASSVGIRAGSGRARYNEQFF
J: TRBJ1-1; D: -; V: TRBV18; size: -; DNA: TGTGCCAGCTCATCACAAGACTATGGCGGGGGGGCTGCTGAAGCTTTCTTT; CDR3: CASSSQDYGGGAAEAFF
J: TRBJ1-6; D: TRBD1; V: TRBV28; size: once; DNA: TGTGCCAGCAACACAGGGGCTCGTTCTTTCCCCCTCCACTTT; CDR3: CASNTGARSFPLHF
J: TRBJ1-4; D: TRBD1; V: TRBV11-2; size: -; DNA: TGTGCCAGCAGCCCCAGAGACAGGGACGATGAAAAACTGTTTTTT; CDR3: CASSPRDRDDEKLFF
J: TRBJ1-2; D: -; V: TRBV7-2; size: -; DNA: TGTGCCAGCAGCTCCCAGGGGAGGGATGGCTACACCTTC; CDR3: CASSSQGRDGYTF
J: TRBJ1-1; D: -; V: TRBV12-3/TRBV12-4; size: -; DNA: TGTGCCAGCAGTTCACAGAGTTACACTGAAGCTTTCTTT; CDR3: CASSSQSYTEAFF
J: TRBJ1-1; D: TRBD1; V: TRBV5-1; size: many; DNA: TGCGCCAGCAGCTTGGAAGCAGGGGGGAACACTGAAGCTTTCTTT; CDR3: CASSLEAGGNTEAFF
J: TRBJ1-1; D: -; V: TRBV11-2; size: -; DNA: TGTGCCAGCAGCTTAGATATGAACACTGAAGCTTTCTTT; CDR3: CASSLDMNTEAFF
J: TRBJ2-7; D: TRBD2; V: TRBV25-1; size: -; DNA: TGTGCCAGCAGTCTAGCCGGGACTAGCGAGCAGTACTTC; CDR3: CASSLAGTSEQYF
J: TRBJ1-5; D: -; V: TRBV5-1; size: few; DNA: TGCGCCAGCAGCTTGGCAGGGGACCAGCCCCAGCATTTT; CDR3: CASSLAGDQPQHF
J: TRBJ2-3; D: -; V: TRBV4-2; size: once; DNA: TGTGCCAGCAGCCAAGTATCAAGCGAAACAGATACGCAGTATTTT; CDR3: CASSQVSSETDTQYF
J: TRBJ2-1; D: TRBD2; V: TRBV6-4; size: few; DNA: TGTGCCAGCAGTGACTCACTAGCGGGATACAATGAGCAGTTCTTC; CDR3: CASSDSLAGYNEQFF
J: TRBJ2-1; D: TRBD2; V: TRBV14; size: -; DNA: TGTGCCAGCAGCCAAGATTTGACTAGCCAGCAGTTCTTC; CDR3: CASSQDLTSQQFF
J: TRBJ1-1; D: TRBD1; V: TRBV6-5; size: -; DNA: TGTGCCAGCAGAAGGCCGGGACAGGGAACTGAAGCTTTCTTT; CDR3: CASRRPGQGTEAFF
J: TRBJ2-7; D: -; V: TRBV10-2; size: -; DNA: TGCGCCAGCAGAGTTGGACCGGGACTCCTTTTCGAGCAGTACTTC; CDR3: CASRVGPGLLFEQYF
J: TRBJ2-7; D: TRBD2; V: TRBV6-5; size: -; DNA: TGTGCCAGCAGGACCGGGACTAGCGGAACCTACGAGCAGTACTTC; CDR3: CASRTGTSGTYEQYF
J: TRBJ1-2; D: -; V: TRBV3-1/TRBV3-2; size: -; DNA: TGTGCCAGCAGCCGGGGAGCTAACTATGGCCACACCTTC; CDR3: CASSRGANYGHTF
J: TRBJ2-5; D: TRBD1; V: TRBV29-1; size: -; DNA: TGCAGCGTTCGGGACAGGCTCCAAGAGACCCAGTACTTC; CDR3: CSVRDRLQETQYF
J: TRBJ2-5; D: -; V: TRBV24-1; size: once; DNA: TGTGCCACCAGTGATTTGACGGGGAAGACCCAGTACTTC; CDR3: CATSDLTGKTQYF
J: TRBJ1-1; D: -; V: TRBV28; size: -; DNA: TGTGCCAGCAGTTTGCCCGCCGGTGAAGCTTTCTTT; CDR3: CASSLPAGEAFF
J: TRBJ2-1; D: TRBD2; V: TRBV7-7; size: -; DNA: TGTGCCAGCAGCTTAGGGACCTCGGGGGGGCAGTTCTTC; CDR3: CASSLGTSGGQFF
J: TRBJ2-5; D: TRBD1; V: TRBV5-6; size: once; DNA: TGTGCCAGCATGGGACAGGAGGTCCAAGAGACCCAGTACTTC; CDR3: CASMGQEVQETQYF
J: TRBJ1-2; D: TRBD1; V: TRBV5-6; size: once; DNA: TGTGCCAGCAGGCCGGGACAGGGGGCTTATGGCTACACCTTC; CDR3: CASRPGQGAYGYTF
J: TRBJ1-6; D: TRBD1; V: TRBV9; size: -; DNA: TGTGCCAGCAGCTTCGGACAGGGAGGAAAAAGTTCACCCCTCCACTTT; CDR3: CASSFGQGGKSSPLHF
J: TRBJ1-1; D: TRBD1; V: TRBV14; size: -; DNA: TGTGCCAGCAGCCAGCGACAGGGGGGGACTGAAGCTTTCTTT; CDR3: CASSQRQGGTEAFF
J: TRBJ1-5; D: -; V: TRBV29-1; size: -; DNA: TGCAGCGCTCGGGAGGGAGGCAATCAGCCCCAGCATTTT; CDR3: CSAREGGNQPQHF
J: TRBJ2-3; D: TRBD2; V: TRBV18; size: -; DNA: TGTGCCAGCTCACCACCAACTTGGACTAGCGGGAGCACAGATACGCAGTATTTT; CDR3: CASSPPTWTSGSTDTQYF
J: TRBJ1-5; D: -; V: TRBV19; size: -; DNA: TGTGCCAGTAGTATAGGTCAGGGGCGGAGTCAGCCCCAGCATTTT; CDR3: CASSIGQGRSQPQHF
J: TRBJ1-1; D: -; V: TRBV3-1/TRBV3-2; size: -; DNA: TGTGCCAGCAGCCAAGATCGGGGGGAGTCGAACACTGAAGCTTTCTTT; CDR3: CASSQDRGESNTEAFF
J: TRBJ1-2; D: -; V: TRBV28; size: -; DNA: TGTGCCAGCAGTACGAGGGCCGGTTCTAACTATGGCTACACCTTC; CDR3: CASSTRAGSNYGYTF
J: TRBJ1-1; D: -; V: TRBV29-1; size: -; DNA: TGCAGCGTTACCCCGGGACAAGAGGTGGCTTTCTTT; CDR3: CSVTPGQEVAFF
J: TRBJ1-2; D: TRBD1; V: TRBV10-1; size: -; DNA: TGCGCCAGCAGTGAGTCCTCGGACAGGGCTCGCTACACCTTC; CDR3: CASSESSDRARYTF
J: TRBJ2-4; D: TRBD1; V: TRBV27; size: -; DNA: TGTGCCAGCTCCAGGGGGCCCCTTGACATTCAGTACTTC; CDR3: CASSRGPLDIQYF
J: TRBJ1-1; D: TRBD1; V: TRBV11-3; size: -; DNA: TGTGCCAGCAGCTTAGGCACAGGGGACGCTTTCTTT; CDR3: CASSLGTGDAFF
J: TRBJ2-1; D: TRBD2; V: TRBV6-5; size: -; DNA: TGTGCCAGCAGTCGGACTAGCGGTTACGAGCAGTTCTTC; CDR3: CASSRTSGYEQFF
J: TRBJ2-3; D: TRBD1; V: TRBV19; size: -; DNA: TGTGCCATTGGGACAGGGGTCGCAGATACGCAGTATTTT; CDR3: CAIGTGVADTQYF